A single sample gave rise to the 21 T cell receptor beta chains below, sequenced in a study of beta chain features in type 1 diabetes. As every portion of the isolated RNA was reverse transcribed, the sequencing read expressed TCRB transcripts. The data were produced by immunoSEQ multiplex PCR, yet TCRdb's version contains in-frame clones alone and is incomplete. The sample lists about 270,000 clones, roughly 14% occurring once. The sample was naive CD4+ T cells from blood. These receptors were collected from a woman aged 40 to 50 in good health.

The chain recombines TRBV5-4 with TRBJ2-5, with a weak D call TRBD1 (6 bases). Germline loops: CDR1 SGHNT, CDR2 YYREEE (reference sequence). Trimming removed 0 bases from V and 5 bases from J, with 8 bases in between. The length of the CDR3 is 13 residues. The CDR3 loop reads CASSLGGPETQYF. The DNA for the CDR3 is TGTGCCAGCAGCTTGGGGGGGCCTGAGACCCAGTACTTC.

This sequence joins TRBV5-4 and TRBJ2-1, with a weak D call TRBD1 (5 bases). This CDR3 has 15 residues. Germline lookup yields CDR1 SGHNT and CDR2 YYREEE (reference sequence). With 2 bases removed from V and 6 bases from J, the gap between germline ends came to 15 bases. The CDR3 loop is CASSLPGQRGNEQFF. CDR3 DNA: TGTGCCAGCAGCTTACCGGGTCAAAGGGGCAATGAGCAGTTCTTC.

The J gene is TRBJ1-1, the V gene TRBV5-1, with a possible D match to TRBD1 (5 bases). From germline, CDR1 is SGHRS and CDR2 YFSETQ. V was clipped by 4 bases and J by 6 bases, with 10 bases between them. The CDR3 sequence is 12 residues long. The DNA for the CDR3 is TGCGCCAGCAGCCACGGGACTGCTGAAGCTTTCTTT. Its protein is CASSHGTAEAFF.

This clone was seen only a few times. This chain joins TRBV7-9 and TRBJ1-1, with 11 bases matching TRBD1. The CDR3 runs to 16 residues. Germline V gene sequence: CDR1 SEHNR, CDR2 FQNEAQ (reference sequence). After removal of 5 bases from V and 1 base from J, the junction contained 6 bases not matched to a gene. The CDR3 loop reads CASSPRTGGKNTEAFF. CDR3 in DNA: TGTGCCAGCAGCCCCCGGACAGGGGGCAAGAACACTGAAGCTTTCTTT.

This clone has a handful of counts. This rearrangement joins TRBV5-1 to TRBJ2-2, with TRBD2 matching over 11 bases. CDR1 SGHRS and CDR2 YFSETQ come from the germline V gene. This CDR3 spans 16 amino acids. V shed 4 bases and J 4 bases; nucleotides not matched to a gene: 6. CDR3 DNA sequence: TGCGCCAGCAGCCCCGGACTAGCGGGTGGCACCGGGGAGCTGTTTTTT. Amino acid sequence: CASSPGLAGGTGELFF.

This clone was counted only a few times. The genes are TRBV21-1 and TRBJ2-3; no DNA check was done on the table's D call, TRBD1. TRBV21-1 is a pseudogene locus. CDR3 length: 16 amino acids. This chain's CDR3 is CASSKGTGGGTDTQYF. For the CDR3, the DNA is TGTGCCAGCAGCAAAGGGACAGGAGGAGGCACAGATACGCAGTATTTT.

The rearrangement uses TRBV5-4 and TRBJ2-3; TRBD2 aligns across 8 bases. Germline V gives CDR1 SGHNT, CDR2 YYREEE (reference sequence). V was pared by 4 bases and J by 4 bases, with 17 bases of the junction left unmatched. CDR3 length equals 18 residues. The CDR3 is CASSHGVAGSRGADTQYF. DNA of the CDR3: TGTGCCAGCAGCCACGGGGTAGCGGGGTCACGGGGGGCAGATACGCAGTATTTT.

V is TRBV6-1 and J is TRBJ2-2; D gene unclear. V lost 8 bases and J lost 5, with 6 bases in between. The CDR3 consists of 11 residues. CDR1 and CDR2 (germline): MNHNS, SASEGT. The CDR3: CASDWTGELFF. DNA of the CDR3: TGTGCCAGCGACTGGACCGGGGAGCTGTTTTTT.

This sequence joins TRBV11-2 and TRBJ2-5; 8 bases align to TRBD2. The CDR3 covers 18 residues. V lost 5 bases to trimming and J lost 5 bases; unmatched junction nucleotides: 19. Looked up from germline, CDR1 is SGHAT and CDR2 is FQNNGV. The CDR3 is CASSLGDRLAGSGETQYF. Here the CDR3 DNA reads TGTGCCAGCAGCCTCGGAGATCGGCTAGCGGGCTCGGGGGAGACCCAGTACTTC.

The CDR3 sequence is CASRSTSRGRETQYF. Written as DNA, the CDR3 is TGTGCCAGCAGGTCGACTAGCCGGGGTAGAGAGACCCAGTACTTC. The chain is built from TRBV2 and TRBJ2-5, with 7 bases that match TRBD2. Trimming took 6 bases from V and 4 from J; bases not matched to a gene: 11. Germline V gene data show CDR1 as SNHLY and CDR2 as FYNNEI. This CDR3 is 15 amino acids long.

This clone is a singleton in its sample. The rearrangement links TRBV7-2 to TRBJ2-5; tentatively, D is TRBD2 (6 bases). Germline V gene lookup returns CDR1 SGHTA and CDR2 FQGNSA. Trimming took 5 bases from V and 7 from J, leaving 17 bases between them. There are 14 residues in the CDR3. The CDR3 region has the DNA TGTGCCAGCAGCGCCCCGGGACTCCAGCGGACCCAGTACTTC. Amino acid sequence: CASSAPGLQRTQYF.

The chain recombines TRBV6-5 with TRBJ1-3, with 9 bases matching TRBD1. The germline gives CDR1 MNHEY, CDR2 SVGAGI. Trimming at V came to 0 bases and at J to 4 bases, leaving 4 bases not matched to a gene. The CDR3 is 16 residues long. DNA for the CDR3: TGTGCCAGCAGTTACTCCGGGACAGGGCTCGGAAACACCATATATTTT. Translated: CASSYSGTGLGNTIYF.

The CDR3 DNA reads as TGTGCCTGGAGTGTCCACAGGGCCGGGAACACTGAAGCTTTCTTT. Amino acid sequence: CAWSVHRAGNTEAFF. V is TRBV30 and J is TRBJ1-1, with a tentative D call TRBD1 (6 bases). V dropped 0 bases and J dropped 1 base, with 12 bases sitting between them. The CDR3 spans 15 residues. CDR1 is GTSNPN and CDR2 is SVGIG in the germline V gene (reference sequence).

This clone has a handful of counts. This chain connects TRBV29-1 to TRBJ1-4; no clear D. V dropped 6 bases and J dropped 0 bases, with 11 bases sitting between them. The CDR3 is 14 amino acids. Germline V lookup: CDR1 SQVTM, CDR2 ANQGSEA. CDR3 sequence: CSVVKGATNEKLFF. In nucleotides, the CDR3 is TGCAGCGTGGTCAAGGGAGCAACTAATGAAAAACTGTTTTTT. Drawing the rest from reference TRBV29-1 and TRBJ1-4, the complete variable domain is SAVISQKPSRDICQRGTSLTIQCQVDSQVTMMFWYRQQPGQSLTLIATANQGSEATYESGFVIDKFPISRPNLTFSTLTVSNMSPEDSSIYLCSVVKGATNEKLFFGSGTQLSVL.

This clone was detected only a few times. The gene calls are TRBV5-6 and TRBJ1-2, with 7 nucleotides matching TRBD1. CDR3 length equals 17 residues. Germline V gene lookup returns CDR1 SGHDT and CDR2 YYEEEE. Losses at the gene ends were 4 bases for V and 6 bases for J; bases not matched to a gene: 18. DNA for the CDR3: TGTGCCAGCAGCCGTTTGGATGGGTTAGGGGGCGCGGATGGCTACACCTTC. Translated: CASSRLDGLGGADGYTF.

This clone was detected a few times. The chain joins TRBV4-1 to TRBJ1-2; 8 bases agree with TRBD1. Trimming at V came to 5 bases and at J to 7 bases, leaving 9 bases not matched to a gene. The CDR3 loop spans 14 amino acids. Germline lookup yields CDR1 MGHRA and CDR2 YSYEKL. CDR3 loop: CASSSTGGESGYTF. The CDR3 nucleotides read TGCGCCAGCAGCTCTACAGGGGGAGAGAGTGGCTACACCTTC.

The chain links TRBV7-9 to TRBJ2-1, with D tentatively TRBD2 (5 bases). Trimming removed 7 bases from V and 5 bases from J, with 9 bases in between. CDR3 length: 12 residues. Germline V gene data show CDR1 as SEHNR and CDR2 as FQNEAQ (reference sequence). The CDR3 DNA reads as TGTGCCAGCAACTTGGGAGACAATGAGCAGTTCTTC. Encoded protein: CASNLGDNEQFF.

This clone showed up many times. The chain has TRBV7-9 and TRBJ2-7; D is ambiguous. CDR1 and CDR2 (germline): SEHNR, FQNEAQ (reference sequence). This CDR3 is 12 amino acids long. V gave up 5 bases and J gave up 7 bases, with 12 bases separating them. The CDR3 DNA reads TGTGCCAGCAGCCCACGGTTTGATGAGCAGTACTTC. It is translated as CASSPRFDEQYF.

This sequence joins TRBV6-1 and TRBJ2-6, with 7 bases that match TRBD1. This CDR3 contains 18 residues. The V gene's germline CDR1 is MNHNS and CDR2 SASEGT. V lost 3 bases to trimming and J lost 0 bases; unmatched junction nucleotides: 8. The CDR3 protein is CASSDRDSTFSGANVLTF. CDR3 coding DNA: TGTGCCAGCAGTGATCGGGACAGCACCTTCTCTGGGGCCAACGTCCTGACTTTC.

Here the CDR3 reads CASSQGAPGETQYF. DNA of the CDR3: TGTGCCAGTTCCCAAGGGGCTCCCGGAGAGACCCAGTACTTC. The chain links TRBV6-1 to TRBJ2-5; a weak D match, TRBD1 (5 bases). The CDR3 runs 14 residues. V was clipped by 9 bases and J by 4 bases, with 18 bases between them. Germline V CDR1 and CDR2: MNHNS, SASEGT.

The sample holds a few counts of this clone. In DNA form, the CDR3 reads TGTGCCAGCAGACCCGGACAGGGTGGGGGCTACACCTTC. It yields the protein CASRPGQGGGYTF. The V and J genes are TRBV6-6 and TRBJ1-2; 8 nucleotides align to TRBD1. After removal of 6 bases from V and 8 bases from J, the junction contained 8 bases not matched to a gene. This CDR3 contains 13 residues. CDR1 is MNHNY, CDR2 SVGAGI, per germline (reference sequence).